What follows are 17 T cell receptor beta chains derived from one specimen sequenced in a study of technical replicates of blood from a few donors. The protocol was immunoSEQ multiplex PCR, while the TCRdb copy is restricted to in-frame clones and leaves out a portion. The table lists just over 15,000 clones, around 86% of them singletons. Sequenced input: PBMCs. These receptors all stem from a human donor in good health.

The V gene is TRBV9, the J gene TRBJ1-2, with 7 bases lining up with TRBD1. CDR1 and CDR2 (germline): SGDLS, YYNGEE. The J segment lost 5 bases and the V segment lost 0 bases, leaving 7 bases of the junction unmatched. The CDR3 totals 15 residues. In DNA, the CDR3 is TGTGCCAGCAGCGTAGAGGAGGGGGCAGGGTATGGCTACACCTTC. Protein: CASSVEEGAGYGYTF.

J is TRBJ2-5 and V is TRBV27; tentative D call: TRBD2 (6 bases). Per germline, CDR1 MNHEY and CDR2 SMNVEV (reference sequence). The CDR3 contains 17 residues. Trimming left V 2 bases short and J 0 bases short, with 16 bases between. The CDR3 region has the DNA TGTGCCAGCAGTTTAACGGGTTTCAGCGGGTACCAAGAGACCCAGTACTTC. It codes for CASSLTGFSGYQETQYF.

The V and J genes are TRBV7-8 and TRBJ2-3; possible D gene TRBD2, 6 bases. V dropped 4 bases and J dropped 1 base, with 12 bases sitting between them. The CDR3 runs to 15 residues. In germline, CDR1 is SGHVS, CDR2 FQNEAQ. This chain's CDR3 is CASSSEGLGTDTQYF. The CDR3 nucleotides read TGTGCCAGCAGCTCGGAGGGCCTTGGCACAGATACGCAGTATTTT.

The rearrangement joins TRBV25-1 to TRBJ2-7; tentative D call: TRBD1 (6 bases). CDR3 length equals 13 residues. Germline-derived CDR1 and CDR2 are MGHDK and SYGVNS. The V gene lost 2 bases and the J gene lost 4 bases, with 9 bases spanning the gap. The CDR3 sequence: CASSETGTYEQYF. The CDR3 DNA reads TGTGCCAGCAGTGAAACAGGGACATACGAGCAGTACTTC.

V and J are TRBV10-3 and TRBJ1-5; D perhaps matches TRBD1 (6 bases). The CDR3 sequence is 13 residues long. Germline V gene sequence: CDR1 ENHRY, CDR2 SYGVKD. V dropped 6 bases and J dropped 4 bases, with 10 bases sitting between them. The chain's CDR3 is CAISDRLNQPQHF. The CDR3 DNA is TGTGCCATCAGCGACAGGCTTAATCAGCCCCAGCATTTT.

The chain has TRBV4-2 and TRBJ2-1; 14 bases are shared with TRBD2. V shed 0 bases, J shed 8 bases, and the junction held 0 bases outside the gene matches. The CDR3 is 15 residues long. The germline gives CDR1 LGHNA, CDR2 YNFKEQ. The DNA of the CDR3 is TGTGCCAGCAGCCAAGAGACTAGCGGGAGGGATGAGCAGTTCTTC. It specifies CASSQETSGRDEQFF.

V is TRBV5-1 and J is TRBJ2-7; 11 bases are shared with TRBD2. Trimming at V came to 0 bases and at J to 0 bases, leaving 2 bases not matched to a gene. This CDR3 has 16 amino acids. Looked up from germline, CDR1 is SGHRS and CDR2 is YFSETQ. CDR3 sequence (DNA): TGCGCCAGCAGCTTGGGGCTAGCGGGAGGCTCCTACGAGCAGTACTTC. Translating it yields CASSLGLAGGSYEQYF.

The chain is built from TRBV27 and TRBJ2-7; 10 nucleotides agree with TRBD1. V lost 5 bases and J lost 4; bases outside the gene matches: 5. The CDR3 runs 14 residues. CDR1 is MNHEY and CDR2 is SMNVEV in the germline V gene (reference sequence). CDR3 in amino acids: CASSRGTGEYEQYF. DNA for the CDR3: TGTGCCAGCAGTCGGGGGACAGGGGAGTACGAGCAGTACTTC.

The chain recombines TRBV6-1 with TRBJ1-3; a weak D match, TRBD1 (6 bases). This CDR3 comprises 16 residues. Deletions cut 4 bases from V and 0 bases from J, with 13 bases between. The germline V gene encodes CDR1 MNHNS and CDR2 SASEGT. The CDR3 loop reads CASSGTTGTSGNTIYF. CDR3 nucleotide sequence: TGTGCCAGCAGTGGAACAACAGGGACCTCTGGAAACACCATATATTTT.

The V gene is TRBV7-8, the J gene TRBJ1-2; no clear D gene. Trimming removed 1 base from V and 7 bases from J, with 16 bases in between. The CDR3 runs to 15 residues. Per germline, CDR1 SGHVS and CDR2 FQNEAQ. CDR3 sequence: CASSLGAGSSFGYTF. The CDR3 nucleotides read TGTGCCAGCAGCTTAGGGGCAGGTTCCTCGTTTGGCTACACCTTC.

The table lists this clone with a count of one. The chain carries TRBV19 and TRBJ2-5; 9 positions agree with TRBD1. The CDR3 is made up of 14 amino acids. CDR1 and CDR2 (germline): LNHDA, SQIVND (reference sequence). Unmatched junction bases numbered 5, after V lost 5 bases and J lost 4 bases. DNA of the CDR3: TGTGCCAGTAGTCTCGGACAGGGGACAGAGACCCAGTACTTC. Encoded protein: CASSLGQGTETQYF.

The chain uses TRBV30 and TRBJ1-4; D possibly corresponds to TRBD1 (6 bases). This CDR3 has 15 amino acids. Between the trimmed V and J ends, which lost 4 bases and 4 bases, there was a span of 16 bases. Germline V gene sequence: CDR1 GTSNPN, CDR2 SVGIG (reference sequence). CDR3 loop: CAWTPLGGVNEKLFF. The CDR3, as DNA: TGTGCCTGGACGCCGCTTGGGGGCGTTAATGAAAAACTGTTTTTT.

V is TRBV11-2 and J is TRBJ2-1, with TRBD2 matching over 9 bases. Germline lookup yields CDR1 SGHAT and CDR2 FQNNGV. CDR3 length: 16 amino acids. V gave up 5 bases and J gave up 7 bases; unmatched junction bases: 12. The CDR3 DNA reads TGTGCCAGCAGCCCGCTGGCGGGAGGGAGAGGGAATGAGCAGTTCTTC. Protein sequence: CASSPLAGGRGNEQFF.

The chain combines TRBV10-3 with TRBJ2-5, with TRBD1 identical over 10 bases. The germline V gene encodes CDR1 ENHRY and CDR2 SYGVKD. V gave up 3 bases and J gave up 3 bases; unmatched junction bases: 4. This CDR3 contains 15 residues. CDR3 nucleotide sequence: TGTGCCATCAGTGACCGGGACAGGGGAGAAGAGACCCAGTACTTC. It specifies CAISDRDRGEETQYF.

This clone was seen only a few times. This sequence joins TRBV5-1 and TRBJ1-1, with TRBD1 matching over 7 bases. The length of the CDR3 is 17 residues. With V trimmed by 0 bases and J by 0 bases, 8 bases remained unmatched. Germline V gives CDR1 SGHRS, CDR2 YFSETQ. The CDR3 loop is CASSLVGGPLLNTEAFF. CDR3 DNA sequence: TGCGCCAGCAGCTTGGTAGGGGGCCCTCTTTTGAACACTGAAGCTTTCTTT.

The chain employs TRBV30 and TRBJ2-5, with D possibly TRBD1 on 6 matching bases. Germline CDR1 GTSNPN, CDR2 SVGIG (reference sequence). The V end lost 5 bases, the J end lost 5 bases, and 15 bases lay between the germline ends. CDR3 length equals 13 residues. CDR3 sequence reads: CAWSRGIQETQYF. The DNA for the CDR3 is TGTGCCTGGTCCAGGGGTATTCAGGAGACCCAGTACTTC.

This chain links TRBV30 with TRBJ2-1, with TRBD2 as a possible D gene (6 bases). The CDR3 has 15 residues. The V gene lost 5 bases and the J gene lost 8 bases, with 22 bases spanning the gap. The germline CDR1 and CDR2 sequences are GTSNPN and SVGIG (reference sequence). The CDR3 region is CAWGREVNLRDEQFF. For the CDR3, the DNA is TGTGCCTGGGGGCGGGAAGTGAACCTGCGGGATGAGCAGTTCTTC.